The TCR beta chain described here comes from a study of blood T cell repertoires in COVID-19. Study-level information: The samples span acute and convalescent COVID-19 from the United States, Italy and Spain. PBMCs, B-cell-depleted T cells, or T cells provided the cDNA or gDNA that made up the material.

CDR1 and CDR2 from the germline V gene are SGDLS and YYNGEE. Trimming shortened V by 0 bases and J by 3 bases, and 6 bases separated the two germline ends. There are 13 residues in the CDR3. Data came from immunoSEQ multiplex PCR; TCRdb stores just in-frame clones and leaves some out. The table includes some 250,000 clones, approximately 81% detected once. The V call is TRBV9, the J call TRBJ2-5; a weak D match, TRBD1 (6 bases). Sequencing input: peripheral blood. The TCR originated in a man aged 60-69 years with acute or convalescent COVID-19. The CDR3 DNA reads TGTGCCAGCAGCGTAGACAGGGAAGAGACCCAGTACTTC. Translating it yields CASSVDREETQYF.